The 10 T cell receptor beta chains presented below share a single source sample, sequenced in a study of vaccination effects on CD4 cells after COVID-19. Sequenced by immunoSEQ multiplex PCR; TCRdb stores in-frame clones only, minus some. Of about 63,000 clones in the sample, 75% were seen once. No antigen is known for these receptors. Ahead of sequencing, the ViraFEST assay grew antigen-specific CD4+ T cells using viral peptide pools. The authors isolated CD4+ T cells after ten to eleven days of culture. Nucleocapsid antibodies stayed negative before and after vaccination, showing no earlier SARS-CoV-2 infection. Sample: CD4+ T cells from PBMCs cultured with HCoV-OC43 spike peptides, taken before COVID-19 vaccination. The subset denotes: HCoV-OC43 spike overlapping peptide pool stimulation. The receptors were gathered from a human donor who received a COVID-19 vaccine.

This chain links TRBV19 with TRBJ2-2; D tentatively reads TRBD1 or TRBD2 (5 bases each). This CDR3 is 14 amino acids long. CDR1 is LNHDA and CDR2 is SQIVND in the germline V gene (reference sequence). Trimming left V 5 bases short and J 3 bases short, with 10 bases between. CDR3 protein: CASSGDPDTGELFF. The DNA for the CDR3 is TGTGCCAGTAGTGGGGACCCTGACACCGGGGAGCTGTTTTTT.

The CDR3 DNA reads as TGTGCCAGCAGGAGCGGGGGGGCCTTCGGGGAGCTGTTTTTT. Protein product: CASRSGGAFGELFF. The chain employs TRBV2 and TRBJ2-2; 10 bases are a match to TRBD2. The CDR3 loop spans 14 amino acids. Trimming took 6 bases from V and 7 from J; bases not matched to a gene: 5. From germline, CDR1 is SNHLY and CDR2 FYNNEI.

The V gene is TRBV4-2, the J gene TRBJ2-5; 10 nucleotides match TRBD2. V shed 1 base and J 5 bases; nucleotides not matched to a gene: 4. Per germline, CDR1 LGHNA and CDR2 YNFKEQ. The CDR3 is made up of 15 amino acids. CDR3 protein: CASSQGLAGEETQYF. The CDR3, as DNA: TGTGCCAGCAGCCAAGGCCTAGCGGGGGAGGAGACCCAGTACTTC.

This chain uses TRBV7-7 with TRBJ1-1, with D possibly TRBD1 on 5 matching bases. This CDR3 has 15 residues. The germline V gene has CDR1 SSHAT and CDR2 FNYEAQ (reference sequence). Trimming took 6 bases from V and 0 from J, leaving 14 bases between them. CDR3 nucleotide sequence: TGTGCCAGCAGTTCCCTCGGGACGTTGAACACTGAAGCTTTCTTT. Translating it yields CASSSLGTLNTEAFF.

CDR3: CASSLGLALETQYF. The CDR3 DNA is TGTGCCAGCAGCCTGGGTCTGGCCCTAGAGACCCAGTACTTC. This chain joins TRBV5-5 and TRBJ2-5; no definite D call. V lost 4 bases, J lost 4 bases, and 14 bases lay in between. The CDR3 extends over 14 amino acids. CDR1 is SGHKS and CDR2 is YYEKEE in the germline V gene (reference sequence).

CDR3 protein: CASSLVGSGDAYEQYV. The CDR3 DNA reads TGTGCCAGCAGCTTAGTTGGTAGCGGGGATGCCTACGAGCAGTACGTC. V usage is TRBV7-9 and J usage is TRBJ2-7; 8 bases line up with TRBD2. The germline V gene encodes CDR1 SEHNR and CDR2 FQNEAQ (reference sequence). This CDR3 is built from 16 residues. Trimming cost V 1 base and J 2 bases; bases outside gene matches: 7.

The rearrangement uses TRBV18 and TRBJ1-1; D uncertain. Germline assignment: CDR1 KGHSH and CDR2 LQKENI. With 1 base removed from V and 1 base from J, the gap between germline ends came to 1 base. The CDR3 length is 12 residues. The CDR3 protein is CASSPQNTEAFF. Written as DNA, the CDR3 is TGTGCCAGCTCACCACAGAACACTGAAGCTTTCTTT.

This clone was found once. The chain has TRBV10-2 and TRBJ1-3; D is undetermined. In germline, CDR1 is WSHSY, CDR2 SAAADI. Between the trimmed V and J ends, which lost 0 bases and 4 bases, there was a span of 13 bases. This CDR3 contains 16 residues. As DNA, the CDR3 is TGCGCCAGCAGTGAGTCGAAGTATGTTCAAGGAAACACCATATATTTT. Encoded protein: CASSESKYVQGNTIYF.

The chain carries TRBV6-5 and TRBJ1-3, with no clear D. The germline CDR1 and CDR2 sequences are MNHEY and SVGAGI. V lost 6 bases to trimming and J lost 0 bases, with 9 bases between them. The CDR3 is 14 residues long. The CDR3 nucleotides are TGTGCCAGCAGCCCCGTGTTCTCTGGAAACACCATATATTTT. Its translation is CASSPVFSGNTIYF.

This sequence joins TRBV5-1 and TRBJ2-2; D is possibly TRBD1 (6 bases). Trimming cost V 0 bases and J 5 bases, with 11 bases left between them. The CDR3 sequence is 15 residues long. Germline V gene lookup returns CDR1 SGHRS and CDR2 YFSETQ. CDR3 protein: CASSLVIGGTGELFF. Written as DNA, the CDR3 is TGCGCCAGCAGCTTGGTGATAGGGGGAACCGGGGAGCTGTTTTTT.